One sample yielded the 27 T cell receptor beta chains listed below, sequenced in a study of blood T cell repertoires in COVID-19. Profiling relied on immunoSEQ multiplex PCR, and the TCRdb table lists in-frame clones only, not all of them. The table lists tens of thousands of clones, about 91% of them singletons. Source material: peripheral blood. The receptors here all came from a woman older than 75 with acute or convalescent COVID-19.

This chain connects TRBV14 to TRBJ2-2; D not resolved. The CDR3 has 14 residues. CDR1 is SGHDN and CDR2 is FVKESK in the germline V gene. With 0 bases removed from V and 4 bases from J, the gap between germline ends came to 6 bases. The CDR3 DNA reads as TGTGCCAGCAGCCAAGAAGTGGCCACCGGGGAGCTGTTTTTT. Translated, it gives CASSQEVATGELFF.

V is TRBV5-6 and J is TRBJ1-4; 11 bases agree with TRBD1. Germline lookup yields CDR1 SGHDT and CDR2 YYEEEE. The CDR3 is 16 amino acids. V shed 4 bases, J shed 7 bases, and the junction held 9 bases outside the gene matches. The CDR3 coding sequence is TGTGCCAGCAGCACACGATCCGGGACAGGGGGTGAAAAACTGTTTTTT. This sequence encodes CASSTRSGTGGEKLFF.

The rearrangement links TRBV29-1 to TRBJ2-5; 12 bases agree with TRBD1. This CDR3 is built from 15 residues. Per the germline V gene, CDR1 is SQVTM and CDR2 is ANQGSEA. Germline trimming cut 5 bases from V and 0 bases from J; bases unmatched to any gene: 4. The CDR3 DNA sequence: TGCAGCGTTACCCGGGACAGGGGGCACCAAGAGACCCAGTACTTC. Translated, it gives CSVTRDRGHQETQYF.

This CDR3 reads CASSTRTGRQAFF. The CDR3, as DNA: TGTGCCAGCAGCACCAGGACAGGACGACAAGCTTTCTTT. The chain carries TRBV7-2 and TRBJ1-1; the match to TRBD1 covers 7 bases. The CDR3 contains 13 residues. V lost 5 bases, J lost 9 bases, and 9 bases stayed unmatched. The V gene's germline CDR1 is SGHTA and CDR2 FQGNSA.

The V call is TRBV6-2 or TRBV6-3, the J call TRBJ2-1, with TRBD2 matching 7 bases. With V trimmed by 0 bases and J by 9 bases, 8 bases remained unmatched. Germline-derived CDR1 and CDR2 are MNHEY and SVGEGT. This CDR3 is 15 amino acids long. The CDR3 nucleotides are TGTGCCAGCAGTTACTCCGGACTAGTGCGGGCTGAGCAGTTCTTC. Its translation: CASSYSGLVRAEQFF.

V gene TRBV2 combines with J gene TRBJ2-7, with 7 bases identical to TRBD2. V lost 4 bases to trimming and J lost 9 bases; unmatched junction nucleotides: 12. Germline V CDR1 and CDR2: SNHLY, FYNNEI. This CDR3 region has 14 residues. The DNA of the CDR3 is TGTGCCAGCAGTGCGGGGGGATCGCCGGGAGGGCAGTACTTC. Residues: CASSAGGSPGGQYF.

The chain is built from TRBV15 and TRBJ1-2; 8 bases are a match to TRBD1. The junction had 1 base not matched to a gene; V was cut back by 0 bases and J by 4 bases. This CDR3 region has 14 residues. The V gene's germline CDR1 is LNHNV and CDR2 YYDKDF (reference sequence). CDR3 loop: CATSREGQGYGYTF. The CDR3 DNA is TGTGCCACCAGCAGAGAAGGACAGGGCTATGGCTACACCTTC.

The V and J genes are TRBV5-4 and TRBJ1-2; D call uncertain. CDR3 size: 13 residues. V was cut by 0 bases and J by 7 bases, with 10 bases left in between. The germline CDR1 and CDR2 sequences are SGHNT and YYREEE (reference sequence). CDR3 bases: TGTGCCAGCAGCTTGGGAGGGATTGGTGGCTACACCTTC. Translating it yields CASSLGGIGGYTF.

J is TRBJ1-4 and V is TRBV2; no clear D gene. The germline gives CDR1 SNHLY, CDR2 FYNNEI. There are 14 residues in the CDR3. V dropped 2 bases and J dropped 4 bases, with 8 bases sitting between them. The CDR3 DNA reads as TGTGCCAGCAGTGAAAGCGGTTATAATGAAAAACTGTTTTTT. It specifies CASSESGYNEKLFF. The complete variable domain, with remaining parts taken from reference TRBV2 and TRBJ1-4, reads EPEVTQTPSHQVTQMGQEVILRCVPISNHLYFYWYRQILGQKVEFLVSFYNNEISEKSEIFDDQFSVERPDGSNFTLKIRSTKLEDSAMYFCASSESGYNEKLFFGSGTQLSVL.

The chain couples TRBV5-8 to TRBJ1-5; 7 bases align to TRBD1. This CDR3 is 14 amino acids long. V dropped 2 bases and J dropped 7; count of bases not matched to a gene: 6. Germline V gene data show CDR1 as SGHTS and CDR2 as YDEGEE. In nucleotides, the CDR3 is TGTGCCAGCAGCTTAGAGACAGGGAGCCAGCCCCAGCATTTT. This encodes CASSLETGSQPQHF.

The gene calls are TRBV11-2 and TRBJ2-5, with D possibly matching TRBD2 (6 bases). This CDR3 comprises 15 residues. Germline V gene lookup returns CDR1 SGHAT and CDR2 FQNNGV. Trimming pared 0 bases from V and 2 bases from J, leaving 10 bases between. CDR3 residues: CASSLDRRGQETQYF. Here the CDR3 DNA reads TGTGCCAGCAGCTTAGACCGGCGGGGACAAGAGACCCAGTACTTC.

This clone was picked up a small number of times. The chain couples TRBV18 to TRBJ2-3, with TRBD2 matching over 13 bases. The trim removed 3 bases at V and 1 base at J, leaving 4 bases unmatched. Germline CDR1 reads KGHSH; CDR2 reads LQKENI. This CDR3 is 17 amino acids long. CDR3 DNA sequence: TGTGCCAGCTCACCGACTAGCGGGGGGCGAGGCACAGATACGCAGTATTTT. Its translation is CASSPTSGGRGTDTQYF.

The J gene is TRBJ2-5, the V gene TRBV6-1; 8 nucleotides agree with TRBD1. From germline, CDR1 is MNHNS and CDR2 SASEGT. The CDR3 is 14 amino acids. J gave up 5 bases and V 4 bases, and 6 bases lay outside the gene matches. CDR3 sequence: CASSAAGGGETQYF. CDR3 nucleotides: TGTGCCAGCAGTGCAGCAGGGGGCGGGGAGACCCAGTACTTC.

CDR3 in amino acids: CASGGAMRTGELFF. The CDR3 DNA is TGTGCTAGTGGAGGGGCGATGAGAACCGGGGAGCTGTTTTTT. The genes are TRBV12-5 and TRBJ2-2; D perhaps matches TRBD1 (5 bases). With 6 bases removed from V and 5 bases from J, the gap between germline ends came to 13 bases. The CDR3 spans 14 residues. The germline V gene has CDR1 LGHNT and CDR2 FRNRAP.

The chain uses TRBV19 and TRBJ2-4, with TRBD1 matching 8 bases. From germline, CDR1 is LNHDA and CDR2 SQIVND (reference sequence). The CDR3 loop spans 15 amino acids. V was clipped by 4 bases and J by 7 bases; unmatched bases: 9. CDR3 DNA sequence: TGTGCCAGTAGTAGGGAACAGGGGGTATGGAACATTCAGTACTTC. Translating it yields CASSREQGVWNIQYF. Full variable domain (missing parts from reference TRBV19 and TRBJ2-4): DGGITQSPKYLFRKEGQNVTLSCEQNLNHDAMYWYRQDPGQGLRLIYYSQIVNDFQKGDIAEGYSVSREKKESFPLTVTSAQKNPTAFYLCASSREQGVWNIQYFGAGTRLSVL.

V is TRBV5-1 and J is TRBJ2-2; 9 bases line up with TRBD2. J gave up 4 bases and V 3 bases, and 13 bases lay outside the gene matches. CDR3 length: 18 amino acids. CDR1 and CDR2 from the germline V gene are SGHRS and YFSETQ. CDR3 region: CASSSSGAGGSATGELFF. The DNA of the CDR3 is TGCGCCAGCAGCTCCTCGGGCGCGGGAGGGTCGGCCACCGGGGAGCTGTTTTTT.

This chain connects TRBV2 to TRBJ2-1, with TRBD1 identical over 7 bases. Germline V lookup: CDR1 SNHLY, CDR2 FYNNEI. With V trimmed by 7 bases and J by 9 bases, 12 bases remained unmatched. The CDR3 covers 14 residues. The CDR3 coding sequence is TGTGCCAGCAACCGGGAACAGGGGATCGGTGAGCAGTTCTTC. This translates into CASNREQGIGEQFF.

The chain recombines TRBV5-1 with TRBJ1-5, with a weak D call TRBD1 (5 bases). Germline lookup yields CDR1 SGHRS and CDR2 YFSETQ. V was pared by 4 bases and J by 5 bases, with 13 bases between. The CDR3 is 14 residues long. CDR3 protein: CASSEISGDQPQHF. For the CDR3, the DNA is TGCGCCAGCAGCGAAATTTCGGGGGATCAGCCCCAGCATTTT.

The count of this clone is one. J is TRBJ2-3 and V is TRBV7-9; 11 bases map to TRBD2. V lost 2 bases to trimming and J lost 7 bases; unmatched junction nucleotides: 11. The length of the CDR3 is 17 residues. Germline CDR1 and CDR2: SEHNR and FQNEAQ (reference sequence). The CDR3 here is CASSLPDSGRDPNTQYF. The CDR3 DNA reads as TGTGCCAGCAGCTTACCCGATAGCGGGAGGGATCCAAATACGCAGTATTTT.

This chain links TRBV7-9 with TRBJ1-1; 10 bases agree with TRBD1. V lost 4 bases, J lost 4 bases, and 3 bases stayed unmatched. CDR1 and CDR2 from the germline V gene are SEHNR and FQNEAQ (reference sequence). The CDR3 has 14 amino acids. As DNA, the CDR3 is TGTGCCAGCAGCTCATGGACAGGGGGCACTGAAGCTTTCTTT. Encoded protein: CASSSWTGGTEAFF.

The chain is built from TRBV13 and TRBJ1-1; weak D call: TRBD1 (5 bases). Trimming pared 6 bases from V and 4 bases from J, leaving 12 bases between. CDR1 PRHDT and CDR2 FYEKMQ come from the germline V gene (reference sequence). This CDR3 comprises 13 residues. The CDR3 is CASSKGVGTEAFF. In DNA form, the CDR3 reads TGTGCCAGCAGTAAAGGGGTGGGCACTGAAGCTTTCTTT.

This clone showed up just a few times. The chain couples TRBV2 to TRBJ2-3, with no clear D. V lost 5 bases and J lost 0, with 3 bases in between. The germline gives CDR1 SNHLY, CDR2 FYNNEI. This CDR3 has 12 amino acids. The chain's CDR3 is CASSTSTDTQYF. The CDR3 DNA reads as TGTGCCAGCAGTACTAGCACAGATACGCAGTATTTT.

The chain couples TRBV5-1 to TRBJ1-5; no reliable D call. CDR3 length equals 13 residues. Germline CDR1 reads SGHRS; CDR2 reads YFSETQ. V lost 3 bases and J 10 bases, leaving 14 bases between the germline ends. The CDR3 DNA is TGCGCCAGCAGCTGGCCGTCAGGCTGTCCCCAGCATTTT. It yields the protein CASSWPSGCPQHF. The variable domain in full, with the rest retrieved from reference TRBV5-1 and TRBJ1-5, is KAGVTQTPRYLIKTRGQQVTLSCSPISGHRSVSWYQQTPGQGLQFLFEYFSETQRNKGNFPGRFSGRQFSNSRSEMNVSTLELGDSALYLCASSWPSGCPQHFGDGTRLSIL.

This chain joins TRBV7-2 and TRBJ1-5; no clear D gene. Germline loops: CDR1 SGHTA, CDR2 FQGNSA. The CDR3 contains 13 residues. Between the trimmed V and J ends, which lost 7 bases and 0 bases, there was a span of 7 bases. The CDR3 region is CASTTYSNQPQHF. The CDR3, as DNA: TGTGCCAGCACCACTTATAGCAATCAGCCCCAGCATTTT.

This sequence joins TRBV11-2 and TRBJ2-2; 11 bases fit TRBD2. CDR1 and CDR2 (germline): SGHAT, FQNNGV. CDR3 size: 15 residues. J was trimmed by 4 bases and V by 5 bases; bases with no gene match: 3. CDR3 sequence: CASSPLAGGTGELFF. CDR3 bases: TGTGCCAGCAGCCCTCTAGCGGGAGGCACCGGGGAGCTGTTTTTT.

The J gene is TRBJ2-7, the V gene TRBV7-2; a possible D gene is TRBD1 (6 bases). Trimming shortened V by 1 base and J by 4 bases, and 8 bases separated the two germline ends. Looked up from germline, CDR1 is SGHTA and CDR2 is FQGNSA. The CDR3 runs to 13 residues. DNA of the CDR3: TGTGCCAGCAGCTTAGGAGGACAGTACGAGCAGTACTTC. This translates into CASSLGGQYEQYF. Full variable domain (missing parts from reference TRBV7-2 and TRBJ2-7): GAGVSQSPSNKVTEKGKDVELRCDPISGHTALYWYRQSLGQGLEFLIYFQGNSAPDKSGLPSDRFSAERTGGSVSTLTIQRTQQEDSAVYLCASSLGGQYEQYFGPGTRLTVT.

J is TRBJ1-5 and V is TRBV19, with TRBD1 identical over 9 bases. The CDR3 contains 15 residues. CDR1 and CDR2 from the germline V gene are LNHDA and SQIVND (reference sequence). V lost 8 bases to trimming and J lost 1 base; unmatched junction nucleotides: 6. The CDR3 DNA reads as TGTGCCAGTTCAGAACAGGGGGCCAGCAATCAGCCCCAGCATTTT. Translation: CASSEQGASNQPQHF.